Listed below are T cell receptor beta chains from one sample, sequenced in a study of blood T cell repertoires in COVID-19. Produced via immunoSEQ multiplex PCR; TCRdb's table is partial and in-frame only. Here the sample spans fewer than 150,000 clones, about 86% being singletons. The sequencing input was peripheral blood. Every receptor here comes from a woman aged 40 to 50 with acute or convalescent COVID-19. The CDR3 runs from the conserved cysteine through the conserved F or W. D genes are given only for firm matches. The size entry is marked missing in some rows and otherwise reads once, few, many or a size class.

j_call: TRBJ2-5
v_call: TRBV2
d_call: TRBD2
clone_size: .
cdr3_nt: TGTGCCAGCAAACCTAGCGGGAGGGTCGAGACCCAGTACTTC
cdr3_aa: CASKPSGRVETQYF

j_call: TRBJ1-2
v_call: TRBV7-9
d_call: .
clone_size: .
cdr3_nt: TGTGCCAGCAGCTTGGGAGGGATCAATGGCTACACCTTC
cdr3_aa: CASSLGGINGYTF

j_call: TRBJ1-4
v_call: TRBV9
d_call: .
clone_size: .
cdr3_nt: TGTGCCAGCGGACCCGGAGGGCAGGGTGAAAAACTGTTTTTT
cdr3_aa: CASGPGGQGEKLFF

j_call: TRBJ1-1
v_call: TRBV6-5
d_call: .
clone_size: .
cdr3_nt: TGTGCCAGCAGTTATAGGGAGGGTAACACTGAAGCTTTCTTT
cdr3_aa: CASSYREGNTEAFF

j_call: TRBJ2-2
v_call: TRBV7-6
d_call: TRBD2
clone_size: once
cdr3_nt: TGTGCCAGCAGCTTAGCGACTAGCAGGAGAACCGGGGAGCTGTTTTTT
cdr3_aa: CASSLATSRRTGELFF

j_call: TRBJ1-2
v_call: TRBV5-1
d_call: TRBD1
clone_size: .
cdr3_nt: TGCGCCAGCAGCCTACAGGGGGCCTACACCTTC
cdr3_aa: CASSLQGAYTF

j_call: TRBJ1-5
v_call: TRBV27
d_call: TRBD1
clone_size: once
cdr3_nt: TGTGCCAGCAGTCCGTCGACAGGGGAAAGCAATCAGCCCCAGCATTTT
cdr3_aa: CASSPSTGESNQPQHF

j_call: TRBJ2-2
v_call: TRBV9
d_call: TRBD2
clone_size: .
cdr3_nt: TGTGCCAGCAGCGTAGGAACGAGCGGGGGTGCCATCACCGGGGAGCTGTTTTTT
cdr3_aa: CASSVGTSGGAITGELFF

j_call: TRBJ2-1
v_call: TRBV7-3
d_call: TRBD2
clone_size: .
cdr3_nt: TGTGCCAGCAGCTTATCGGGCAGACTAGCGGGAAGGGGCGGCGAGCAGTTCTTC
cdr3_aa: CASSLSGRLAGRGGEQFF

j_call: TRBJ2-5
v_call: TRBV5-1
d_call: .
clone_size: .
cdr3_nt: TGCGCCAGCAGTCCAGGGGGGCTCCAAGAGACCCAGTACTTC
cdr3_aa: CASSPGGLQETQYF

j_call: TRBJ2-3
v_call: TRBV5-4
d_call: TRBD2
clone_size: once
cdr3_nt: TGTGCCCTCAGGACTAGCGGGAGCGAGGCAGATACGCAGTATTTT
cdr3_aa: CALRTSGSEADTQYF

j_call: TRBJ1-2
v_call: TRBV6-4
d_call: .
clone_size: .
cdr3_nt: TGTGCCAGCAGTGCCACATTTTCGTCAGGCCTCGACTATGGCTACACCTTC
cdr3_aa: CASSATFSSGLDYGYTF

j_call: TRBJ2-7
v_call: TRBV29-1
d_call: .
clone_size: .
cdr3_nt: TGCAGCGTTCAATCGGACTCATCCTACGAGCAGTACTTC
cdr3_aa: CSVQSDSSYEQYF

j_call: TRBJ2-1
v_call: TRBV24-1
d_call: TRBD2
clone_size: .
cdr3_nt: TGTGCCACCTCTAGCGGGGGATACAATGAGCAGTTCTTC
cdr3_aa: CATSSGGYNEQFF

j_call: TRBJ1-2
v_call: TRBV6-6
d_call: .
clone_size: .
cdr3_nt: TGTGCCAGCAGTCCATTCTATGGCTACACCTTC
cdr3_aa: CASSPFYGYTF

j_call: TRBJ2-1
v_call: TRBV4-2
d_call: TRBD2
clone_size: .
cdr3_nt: TGTGCCAGCAGCCAAGATCTAGCGGGGGGAGGATACAATGAGCAGTTCTTC
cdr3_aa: CASSQDLAGGGYNEQFF

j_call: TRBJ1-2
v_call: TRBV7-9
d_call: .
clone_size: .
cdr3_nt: TGTGCCAGCAGCTCGGGGAACCTCTATCGCTACACCTTC
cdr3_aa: CASSSGNLYRYTF

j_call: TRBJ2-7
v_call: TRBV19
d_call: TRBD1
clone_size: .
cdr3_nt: TGTGCCAGTAGTAAGGGACAGTACTACGAGCAGTACTTC
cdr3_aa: CASSKGQYYEQYF

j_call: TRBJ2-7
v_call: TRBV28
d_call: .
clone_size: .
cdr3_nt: TGTGCCAGCAGTTCCCTCGATGAGGTGATCTCCTACGAGCAGTACTTC
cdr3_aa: CASSSLDEVISYEQYF

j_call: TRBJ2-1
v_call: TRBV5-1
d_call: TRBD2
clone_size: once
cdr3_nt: TGCGCCAGCAGCTTACGACTAGCGGGGGGCCGCAATGAGCAGTTCTTC
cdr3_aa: CASSLRLAGGRNEQFF

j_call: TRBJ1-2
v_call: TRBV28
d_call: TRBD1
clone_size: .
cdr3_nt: TGTGCCAGCAGCACAGGGACAGGCTACGTCTATGGCTACACCTTC
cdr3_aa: CASSTGTGYVYGYTF

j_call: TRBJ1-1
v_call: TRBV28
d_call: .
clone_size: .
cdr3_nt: TGTGCCAGCACCTCGGGGGGGGAAGACACTGAAGCTTTCTTT
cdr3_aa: CASTSGGEDTEAFF

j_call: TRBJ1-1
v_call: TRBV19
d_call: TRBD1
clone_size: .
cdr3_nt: TGTGCCAGTAGTGCAGGACAGGGGAACACTGAAGCTTTCTTT
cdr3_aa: CASSAGQGNTEAFF

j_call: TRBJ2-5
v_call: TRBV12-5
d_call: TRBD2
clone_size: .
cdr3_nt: TGTGCTAGTGCCGGGGGACTAGCTGGAGAGACCCAGTACTTC
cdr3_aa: CASAGGLAGETQYF

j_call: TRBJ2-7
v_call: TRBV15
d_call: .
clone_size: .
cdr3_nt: TGTGCCACCAGCAGAGGACTGAGAGTCTACGAGCAGTACTTC
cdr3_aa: CATSRGLRVYEQYF

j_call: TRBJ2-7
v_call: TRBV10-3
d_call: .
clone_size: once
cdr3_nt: TGTGCCATCAGTGCCACGGGACTTTCCTACGAGCAGTACTTC
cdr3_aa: CAISATGLSYEQYF

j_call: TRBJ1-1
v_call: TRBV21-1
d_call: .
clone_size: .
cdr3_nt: TGTGCCAGCAGCACCCGACAGGGGGCTAAAGCGAACACTGAAGCTTTCTTT
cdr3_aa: CASSTRQGAKANTEAFF

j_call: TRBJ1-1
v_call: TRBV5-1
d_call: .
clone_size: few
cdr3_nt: TGCGCCAGCAGCCCGGACAGCTCGAACACTGAAGCTTTCTTT
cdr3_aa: CASSPDSSNTEAFF

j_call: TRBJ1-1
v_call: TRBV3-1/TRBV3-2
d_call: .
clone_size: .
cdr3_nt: TGTGCCAGCAGCCAACTTTCGAACACTGAAGCTTTCTTT
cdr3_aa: CASSQLSNTEAFF

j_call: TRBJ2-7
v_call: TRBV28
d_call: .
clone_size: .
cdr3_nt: TGTGCCAGCAGTTCAACCTTACTATCCAGGGGTCCGAACTTC
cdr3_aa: CASSSTLLSRGPNF

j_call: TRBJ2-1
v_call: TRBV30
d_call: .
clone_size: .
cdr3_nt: TGTGCCTGGAGTGTATCGGGGAGAGCCTACAATGAGCAGTTCTTC
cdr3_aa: CAWSVSGRAYNEQFF

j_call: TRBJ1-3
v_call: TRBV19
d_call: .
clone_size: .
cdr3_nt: TGTGCCAGTAGTCTAGCCTGGAGCTCTGGAAACACCATATATTTT
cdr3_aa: CASSLAWSSGNTIYF

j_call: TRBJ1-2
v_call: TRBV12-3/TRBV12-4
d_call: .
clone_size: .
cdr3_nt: TGTGCCAGCAGTTTAAGCAGGGTGGATGGCTACACCTTC
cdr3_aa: CASSLSRVDGYTF

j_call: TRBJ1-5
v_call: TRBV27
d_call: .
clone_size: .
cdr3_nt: TGTGCCAGCAGTTTGGAGCCTTCCCTCAATCAGCCCCAGCATTTT
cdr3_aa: CASSLEPSLNQPQHF

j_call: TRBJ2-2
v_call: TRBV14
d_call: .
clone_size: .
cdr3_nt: TGTGCCAGCAGCCAAACAACCGGGACTCTGAACACCGGGGAGCTGTTTTTT
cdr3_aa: CASSQTTGTLNTGELFF

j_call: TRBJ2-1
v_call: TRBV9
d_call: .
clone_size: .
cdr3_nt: TGTGCCAGCAGCAATCACAGGGGAGGAGGGTTCAGCTCCTACAATGAGCAGTTCTTC
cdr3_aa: CASSNHRGGGFSSYNEQFF

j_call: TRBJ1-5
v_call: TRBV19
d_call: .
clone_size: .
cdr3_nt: TGTGCCAGTAGTCCTTACGGTAGCAATCAGCCCCAGCATTTT
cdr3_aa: CASSPYGSNQPQHF

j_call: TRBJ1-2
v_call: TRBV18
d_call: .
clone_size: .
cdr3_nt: TGTGCCAGCTCAGGGGACATAAACTATGGCTACACCTTC
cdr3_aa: CASSGDINYGYTF

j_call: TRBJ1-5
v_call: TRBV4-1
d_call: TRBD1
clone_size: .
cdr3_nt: TGCGCCAGCAGCCAACTTGAAGGGGGCGGACAGCCCCAGCATTTT
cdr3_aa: CASSQLEGGGQPQHF

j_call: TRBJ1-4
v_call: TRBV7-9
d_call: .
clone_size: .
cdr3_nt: TGTGCCAGCAGCTTAGGGGGCGGTGAAAAACTGTTTTTT
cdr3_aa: CASSLGGGEKLFF

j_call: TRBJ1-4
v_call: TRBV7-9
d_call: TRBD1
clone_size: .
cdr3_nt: TGTGCCAGCAGCCCATCGGACAGGGGAACAACTAATGAAAAACTGTTTTTT
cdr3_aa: CASSPSDRGTTNEKLFF

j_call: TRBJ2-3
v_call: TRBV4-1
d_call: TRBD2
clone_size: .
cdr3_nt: TGCGCCAGCAGCGCCAGGGGCGGGGGGTTCACAGATACGCAGTATTTT
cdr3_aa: CASSARGGGFTDTQYF

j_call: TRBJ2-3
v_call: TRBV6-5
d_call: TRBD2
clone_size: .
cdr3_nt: TGTGCCAGCAGTTACACTAGCGGGGGGGTGGCAGATACGCAGTATTTT
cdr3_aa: CASSYTSGGVADTQYF

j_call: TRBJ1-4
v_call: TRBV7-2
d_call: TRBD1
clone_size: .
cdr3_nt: TGTGCCAGCAGCTCCCGACAGGGGGGTGAAAAACTGTTTTTT
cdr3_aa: CASSSRQGGEKLFF

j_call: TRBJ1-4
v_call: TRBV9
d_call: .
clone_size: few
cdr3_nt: TGTGCCAGCAGCTCTTCCCCCCAGGGGAATGAAAAACTGTTTTTT
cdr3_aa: CASSSSPQGNEKLFF

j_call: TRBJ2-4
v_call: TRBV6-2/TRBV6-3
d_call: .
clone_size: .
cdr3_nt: TGTGCCAGCAGTTACTCAAGAAGACCCCGGGACACGGGGCACTTC
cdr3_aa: CASSYSRRPRDTGHF

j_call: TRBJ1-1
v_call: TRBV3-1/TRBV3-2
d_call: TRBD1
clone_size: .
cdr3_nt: TGTGCCAGCAGTCAGGTTGGGACAGGGGGCTATGAAGCTTTCTTT
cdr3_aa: CASSQVGTGGYEAFF

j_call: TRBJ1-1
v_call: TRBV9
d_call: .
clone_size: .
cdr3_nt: TGTGCCAGCAGCGCTGGGGGGGTTGAAGCTTTCTTT
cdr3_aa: CASSAGGVEAFF

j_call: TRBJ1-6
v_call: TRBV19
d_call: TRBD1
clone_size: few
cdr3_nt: TGTGCCAGTAGTATGGGGGACAGGCAAAATTCACCCCTCCACTTT
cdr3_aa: CASSMGDRQNSPLHF

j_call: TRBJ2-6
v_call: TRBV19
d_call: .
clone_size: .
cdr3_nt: TGTGCCAGTAGTATAGGGTCGGGGGTTGGGGCCAACGTCCTGACTTTC
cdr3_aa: CASSIGSGVGANVLTF

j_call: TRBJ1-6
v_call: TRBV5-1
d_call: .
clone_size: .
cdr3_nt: TGCGCCAGCAGCTTTAATGGGCTTGTCGGTTCACCCCTCCACTTT
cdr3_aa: CASSFNGLVGSPLHF